This entry lists 8 T cell receptor beta chains sequenced from one sample in a study of blood T cell repertoires in COVID-19. Clones were sequenced by immunoSEQ multiplex PCR, and TCRdb holds only the in-frame ones, with some missing. The sample has about 300,000 clones, roughly 88% seen once; the top ten hold about 8.5%. The sample consisted of peripheral blood. The receptors derive from a man aged 18 to 30 with active or convalescent COVID-19.

J is TRBJ2-7 and V is TRBV20-1; 9 nucleotides agree with TRBD1. CDR1 is DFQATT and CDR2 is SNEGSKA in the germline V gene (reference sequence). The CDR3 covers 13 residues. J lost 3 bases, V lost 3 bases, and 3 bases had no gene match. The CDR3 here is CSASLGQGYEQYF. CDR3 DNA: TGCAGTGCTAGTCTGGGACAGGGCTACGAGCAGTACTTC.

The rearrangement uses TRBV11-2 and TRBJ2-7, with TRBD2 matching over 10 bases. The germline V gene encodes CDR1 SGHAT and CDR2 FQNNGV. The V gene end was trimmed by 5 bases and the J gene end by 3 bases; junction bases not matched to a gene: 16. The CDR3 is made up of 18 amino acids. DNA for the CDR3: TGTGCCAGCAGCGGCCAAGAGACTAGCGGGCCAGTAGGCTACGAGCAGTACTTC. It codes for CASSGQETSGPVGYEQYF.

The chain links TRBV7-2 to TRBJ2-7; 12 positions match TRBD2. J lost 2 bases, V lost 4 bases, and 6 bases had no gene match. CDR3 length: 16 residues. CDR1 is SGHTA, CDR2 FQGNSA, per germline. CDR3 in DNA: TGTGCCAGCAGCTCGACTAGCGGGGGCCTCGCCTACGAGCAGTACTTC. It is translated as CASSSTSGGLAYEQYF.

The V and J genes are TRBV5-4 and TRBJ2-7; TRBD2 is a possible D gene (6 bases). This CDR3 is built from 13 residues. CDR1 SGHNT and CDR2 YYREEE come from the germline V gene (reference sequence). Trimming removed 3 bases from V and 1 base from J, with 8 bases in between. CDR3 sequence (DNA): TGTGCCAGCAGCTCCGGGACTTCCTACGAGCAGTACTTC. Translation: CASSSGTSYEQYF.

The chain carries TRBV27 and TRBJ1-1; no definite D call. Germline V gene lookup returns CDR1 MNHEY and CDR2 SMNVEV (reference sequence). The CDR3 sequence is 12 residues long. Deletions cut 5 bases from V and 4 bases from J, with 8 bases between. The DNA of the CDR3 is TGTGCCAGCAGTCGAGGGTCCACTGAAGCTTTCTTT. Translating it yields CASSRGSTEAFF.

The rearrangement joins TRBV11-2 to TRBJ1-4; a weak D match, TRBD1 (5 bases). V was cut by 5 bases and J by 7 bases, with 23 bases left in between. The germline V gene encodes CDR1 SGHAT and CDR2 FQNNGV. The CDR3 has 17 residues. The CDR3 protein is CASSGTRWQHPGEKLFF. CDR3 in DNA: TGTGCCAGCAGCGGGACTCGGTGGCAGCACCCTGGTGAAAAACTGTTTTTT.

Worth noting for this clone: This same CDR3 is encoded by further DNA sequences in the sample. The V gene is TRBV5-4, the J gene TRBJ2-7; 12 bases match TRBD1. Trimming at V came to 4 bases and at J to 4 bases, leaving 3 bases not matched to a gene. Germline CDR1 and CDR2: SGHNT and YYREEE (reference sequence). The CDR3 runs to 14 residues. In DNA, the CDR3 is TGTGCCAGCAGCCCGGGACAGGGGGCATACGAGCAGTACTTC. This gives the protein CASSPGQGAYEQYF.

This sequence joins TRBV5-1 and TRBJ2-4, with TRBD2 matching over 8 bases. This CDR3 region has 14 residues. The trim removed 1 base at V and 5 bases at J, leaving 2 bases unmatched. Germline CDR1 is SGHRS and CDR2 is YFSETQ. CDR3 nucleotides: TGCGCCAGCAGCTTGTTCGGGGGGGAAAACATTCAGTACTTC. The encoded protein is CASSLFGGENIQYF.